The 10 T cell receptor beta chains below were found in one sample sequenced in a study of vaccination effects on CD4 cells after COVID-19 (dated 2022 in TCRdb). These receptors have no known antigen. The ViraFEST assay stimulated PBMC with viral peptide pools and then used TCR sequencing to identify antigen-specific CD4+ T cell clonotypes by expansion. After around 10 days of culture, CD4+ T cells were isolated with the EasySep CD4+ T cell isolation kit. None of the healthy vaccine recipients had a prior SARS-CoV-2 infection, which was confirmed by nucleocapsid antibody tests that came back negative both before and after vaccination. Library preparation employed the immunoSEQ multiplex PCR assay. TCRdb holds this immuneACCESS table with in-frame rearrangements only. Some clones are missing; in checked studies, unresolved V genes explain under half, and the rest has no known cause. This sample comprises 65,000 to 90,000 clones, over 70% of them detected only once. The biggest ten clones account for about 11% of the sample.

This specimen consisted of CD4+ T cells from PBMCs cultured with SARS-CoV-2 spike peptides, obtained before COVID-19 vaccination. The cell subset or site label of this sample denotes: SARS-CoV-2 spike overlapping peptide pool stimulation. The receptors were sampled from a human donor who received a COVID-19 vaccine.

This chain uses TRBV9 with TRBJ1-6; 9 nucleotides agree with TRBD1. V gave up 2 bases and J gave up 10 bases; unmatched junction bases: 10. Germline V lookup: CDR1 SGDLS, CDR2 YYNGEE. This CDR3 has 16 amino acids. The CDR3 spells CASSVGPTGGTSPLHF. In DNA, the CDR3 is TGTGCCAGCAGCGTGGGCCCTACAGGGGGCACGTCACCCCTCCACTTT.

The rearrangement uses TRBV2 and TRBJ1-1; D gene ambiguous. The germline V gene encodes CDR1 SNHLY and CDR2 FYNNEI. Trimming took off 6 bases at V and 1 base at J, with 9 bases between the two ends. CDR3 length: 13 residues. The CDR3 region is CASRMDRNTEAFF. The CDR3 DNA reads as TGTGCCAGCAGGATGGACCGGAACACTGAAGCTTTCTTT.

The chain couples TRBV9 to TRBJ2-3; TRBD1 aligns across 9 bases. This CDR3 contains 16 residues. J gave up 5 bases and V 3 bases, and 10 bases lay outside the gene matches. Germline CDR1 SGDLS, CDR2 YYNGEE. CDR3 nucleotides: TGTGCCAGCAGCGACGGACCGACAGGGGGAGGAGATACGCAGTATTTT. Protein: CASSDGPTGGGDTQYF.

This rearrangement joins TRBV5-1 to TRBJ2-5; 9 nucleotides line up with TRBD2. Germline assignment: CDR1 SGHRS and CDR2 YFSETQ. V shed 2 bases, J shed 1 base, and the junction held 12 bases outside the gene matches. The CDR3 contains 18 residues. In DNA form, the CDR3 reads TGCGCCAGCAGCTTAGCGACTAGCGGACGATCCTTCCAAGAGACCCAGTACTTC. Translation gives CASSLATSGRSFQETQYF.

This chain uses TRBV6-2 or TRBV6-3 with TRBJ1-5; 7 positions match TRBD1. Germline assignment: CDR1 MNHEY and CDR2 SVGEGT. This CDR3 has 15 amino acids. V gave up 5 bases and J gave up 2 bases; unmatched junction bases: 6. The CDR3: CASSRDRAGNQPQHF. The DNA of the CDR3 is TGTGCCAGCAGTCGAGACAGGGCGGGCAATCAGCCCCAGCATTTT.

The chain uses TRBV6-5 and TRBJ1-1, with 7 bases identical to TRBD1. The CDR3 loop spans 12 amino acids. V lost 5 bases and J lost 10; bases outside the gene matches: 7. CDR1 is MNHEY and CDR2 is SVGAGI in the germline V gene. DNA of the CDR3: TGTGCCAGCAGTACCGAGGGGGCGCGAGCTTTCTTT. Translating gives CASSTEGARAFF.

This chain uses TRBV7-2 with TRBJ1-1; a possible D gene is TRBD1 (5 bases). The CDR3 is made up of 15 amino acids. The V gene lost 6 bases and the J gene lost 0 bases, with 14 bases spanning the gap. Per germline, CDR1 SGHTA and CDR2 FQGNSA. CDR3 coding DNA: TGTGCCAGCAGTTCTGGGGGTCCCCTGAACACTGAAGCTTTCTTT. This sequence encodes CASSSGGPLNTEAFF. Full variable domain (remainder filled in from reference TRBV7-2 and TRBJ1-1): GAGVSQSPSNKVTEKGKDVELRCDPISGHTALYWYRQSLGQGLEFLIYFQGNSAPDKSGLPSDRFSAERTGGSVSTLTIQRTQQEDSAVYLCASSSGGPLNTEAFFGQGTRLTVV.

This clone was seen a handful of times. The rearrangement links TRBV5-4 to TRBJ1-2; 7 nucleotides agree with TRBD1. This CDR3 has 16 amino acids. The J segment lost 3 bases and the V segment lost 3 bases, leaving 11 bases of the junction unmatched. From germline, CDR1 is SGHNT and CDR2 YYREEE (reference sequence). CDR3 loop: CASSSQRGQVDYGYTF. CDR3 nucleotides: TGTGCCAGCAGCTCCCAAAGGGGGCAGGTCGACTATGGCTACACCTTC.

This rearrangement joins TRBV5-1 to TRBJ2-5, with D perhaps given as TRBD1 or TRBD2 (5 bases each). Germline CDR1 and CDR2: SGHRS and YFSETQ. The CDR3 sequence is 15 residues long. Trimming cost V 0 bases and J 2 bases, with 11 bases left between them. CDR3 nucleotide sequence: TGCGCCAGCAGCTTGGCGGGGCAGGGACAAGAGACCCAGTACTTC. Residues: CASSLAGQGQETQYF. Complete variable domain (other parts from reference TRBV5-1 and TRBJ2-5): KAGVTQTPRYLIKTRGQQVTLSCSPISGHRSVSWYQQTPGQGLQFLFEYFSETQRNKGNFPGRFSGRQFSNSRSEMNVSTLELGDSALYLCASSLAGQGQETQYFGPGTRLLVL.

This clone was picked up a small number of times. The genes are TRBV6-4 and TRBJ2-6; D remains unclear. Germline loops: CDR1 MRHNA, CDR2 SNTAGT. This CDR3 is built from 16 residues. V gave up 0 bases and J gave up 0 bases, with 6 bases separating them. CDR3 coding DNA: TGTGCCAGCAGTGACTCTAGGCGCTCTGGGGCCAACGTCCTGACTTTC. Its protein is CASSDSRRSGANVLTF.